This T cell receptor beta chain was sequenced for a study of OX40 agonist ivuxolimab in advanced cancers. In the study overall: Patients were roughly 87% male with ages roughly 20 to 90, mean about 60.

Study-wide results and limits: With doses of 0.1-3.0 mg/kg, partial responders showed among the lowest clonal expansion.

The study sampled blood at baseline, cycle 4 day 1, and cycle 7 day 1. Assay: immunoSEQ multiplex PCR; the TCRdb copy retains only in-frame clones and omits some. The table records approximately 100,000 clones, 90% to 95% of them present only once. This CDR3 has 14 residues. V gave up 1 base and J gave up 3 bases; unmatched junction bases: 3. The V gene's germline CDR1 is LGHNA and CDR2 YNFKEQ. Turning to this clone: Its specificity is not known.

The chain employs TRBV4-2 and TRBJ2-7, with 7 bases identical to TRBD1. The receptor comes from an adult with an advanced solid tumor such as melanoma, head and neck, liver or kidney cancer. Sequencing used CD4+ or CD8+ T cells sorted from blood, obtained in a trial of the OX40 agonist ivuxolimab. The CDR3: CASSQGQGHYEQYF. The CDR3 region has the DNA TGTGCCAGCAGCCAAGGACAGGGCCACTACGAGCAGTACTTC.